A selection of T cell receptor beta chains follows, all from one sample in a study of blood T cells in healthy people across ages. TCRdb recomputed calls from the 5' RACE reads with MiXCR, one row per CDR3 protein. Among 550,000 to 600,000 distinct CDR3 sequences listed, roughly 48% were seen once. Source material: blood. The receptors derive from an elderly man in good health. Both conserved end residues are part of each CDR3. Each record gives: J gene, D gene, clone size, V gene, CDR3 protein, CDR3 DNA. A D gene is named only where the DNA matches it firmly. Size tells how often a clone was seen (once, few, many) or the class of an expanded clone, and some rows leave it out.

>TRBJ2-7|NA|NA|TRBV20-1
CSARDQIHNEQYF
TGCAGTGCTAGAGATCAGATTCACAATGAGCAGTACTTC
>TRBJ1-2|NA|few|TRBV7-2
CASSPRTGSGYGYTF
TGTGCCAGCAGCCCGAGGACCGGCAGCGGCTATGGCTACACCTTC
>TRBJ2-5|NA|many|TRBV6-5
CASRNLETQYF
TGTGCCAGCAGAAACTTGGAGACCCAGTACTTC
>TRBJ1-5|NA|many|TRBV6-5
CASSYGNEWGGGNQPQHF
TGTGCCAGCAGTTACGGTAATGAATGGGGCGGTGGCAATCAGCCCCAGCATTTT
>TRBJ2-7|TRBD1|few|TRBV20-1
CSASSAGTGRYEQYF
TGCAGTGCTAGCTCCGCCGGGACAGGACGTTACGAGCAGTACTTC
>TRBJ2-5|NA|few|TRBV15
CATSSLRETQYF
TGTGCCACCAGCAGCCTACGAGAGACCCAGTACTTC
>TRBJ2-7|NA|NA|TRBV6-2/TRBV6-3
CASNEGYEQYF
TGTGCCAGCAACGAGGGGTACGAGCAGTACTTC
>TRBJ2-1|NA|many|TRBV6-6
CASRLSNEQFF
TGTGCCAGCAGGTTGAGCAATGAGCAGTTCTTC
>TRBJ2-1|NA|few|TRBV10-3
CAISGDTYNEQFF
TGTGCCATCAGTGGGGATACTTACAATGAGCAGTTCTTC
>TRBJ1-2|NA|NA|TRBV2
CASSDSNDYTF
TGTGCCAGCAGTGACAGCAACGACTACACCTTC
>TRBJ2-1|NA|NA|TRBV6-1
CASSDGGPGEQFF
TGTGCCAGCAGTGATGGGGGCCCAGGGGAGCAGTTCTTC
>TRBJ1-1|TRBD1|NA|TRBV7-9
CASSLPRTGADTEAFF
TGTGCCAGCAGCTTACCCAGGACAGGGGCTGACACTGAAGCTTTCTTT
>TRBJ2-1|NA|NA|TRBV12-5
CASGLSDNEQFF
TGTGCTAGTGGTTTGTCGGATAATGAGCAGTTCTTC
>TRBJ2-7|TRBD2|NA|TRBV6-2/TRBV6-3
CASTKTSGRAYEQYF
TGTGCCAGCACCAAAACTAGCGGGAGGGCCTACGAGCAGTACTTC
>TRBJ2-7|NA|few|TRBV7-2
CASSSVGSSYEQYF
TGTGCCAGCAGCTCTGTAGGGAGCTCCTACGAGCAGTACTTC
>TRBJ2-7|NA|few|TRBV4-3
CASSQDRHKGSLKGYEQYF
TGCGCCAGCAGCCAAGACCGTCATAAGGGCAGCCTTAAAGGGTACGAGCAGTACTTC